This T cell receptor beta chain is from a study of blood T cells in healthy people across ages. Study-level background: In model experiments, template switching was able to capture about one barcoded beta molecule for every two T cells that were present.

Comment on this clonotype: Its antigen is unknown.

Findings of the study overall: As age increased, TCR beta diversity per million T cells fell in a roughly linear fashion.

CDR3 length equals 15 residues. CDR1 is DFQATT, CDR2 SNEGSKA, per germline (reference sequence). PCR was performed a second time for about 7 to 12 cycles using a sample-barcoded 5' primer and a J-beta primer mix. Using its own MiXCR run on the 5' RACE reads, TCRdb lists one record per CDR3 protein. Among around 990,000 distinct CDR3 sequences listed, approximately 25% were seen once. This sample was also put to use in a study of T cells of mothers and their children. That study reports: It was observed that no persistent microchimeric T cell clones could be detected.

V gene TRBV20-1 combines with J gene TRBJ2-1; 12 nucleotides align to TRBD2. Judging by the DNA end, TRBJ2-5 fits better; the J call may be wrong. Sequencing was carried out using blood. This sequence originates from a girl between 2 and 10 years old in good health. The CDR3 DNA sequence: TGCAGTGCTCAGCCGACTAGCGGGAGTAAGGAGACCCAGTACTTC. This encodes CSAQPTSGSKETQYF.